The present T cell receptor (beta chain) was sequenced within a study of blood T cells in healthy people across ages. The CDR3 loop spans 10 amino acids. V gave up 6 bases and J gave up 8 bases, with 5 bases separating them. CDR1 and CDR2 (germline): SNHLY, FYNNEI. Study-level results: Across the age range, TCR beta diversity per million T cells fell in a roughly linear way.

Next came a second PCR, run for about 6 to 11 cycles, which used a sample-barcoded 5' primer along with a J-beta primer mix. Each cDNA molecule was tagged by a template-switch adaptor with 12 random nucleotides. Using its own MiXCR run on the 5' RACE reads, TCRdb lists one record per CDR3 protein. The sample has 1,500,000 or so distinct CDR3 sequences; 35% to 45% are singletons. This clonotype was counted between two and nine times. Its target is unknown. Sequencing used blood. This clonotype originated in a woman aged 18-30 years in good health. The gene calls are TRBV2 and TRBJ2-1; D uncertain. The CDR3 spells CASRIYEQFF. The CDR3 DNA follows: TGTGCCAGCAGGATATATGAGCAGTTCTTC.